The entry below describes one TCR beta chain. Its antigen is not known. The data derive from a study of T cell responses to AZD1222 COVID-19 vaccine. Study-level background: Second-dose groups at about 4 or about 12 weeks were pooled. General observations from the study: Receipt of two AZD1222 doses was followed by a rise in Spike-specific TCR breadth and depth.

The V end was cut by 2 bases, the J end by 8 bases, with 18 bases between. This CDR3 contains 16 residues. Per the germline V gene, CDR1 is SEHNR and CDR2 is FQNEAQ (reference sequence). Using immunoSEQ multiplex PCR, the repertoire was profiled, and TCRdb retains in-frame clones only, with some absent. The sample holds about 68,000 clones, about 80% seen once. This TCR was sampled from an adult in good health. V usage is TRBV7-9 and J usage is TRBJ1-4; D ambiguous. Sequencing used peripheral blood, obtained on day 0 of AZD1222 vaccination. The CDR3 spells CASSLRSASSSEKLFF. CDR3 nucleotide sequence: TGTGCCAGCAGCTTAAGGTCGGCTTCAAGTTCGGAAAAACTGTTTTTT.